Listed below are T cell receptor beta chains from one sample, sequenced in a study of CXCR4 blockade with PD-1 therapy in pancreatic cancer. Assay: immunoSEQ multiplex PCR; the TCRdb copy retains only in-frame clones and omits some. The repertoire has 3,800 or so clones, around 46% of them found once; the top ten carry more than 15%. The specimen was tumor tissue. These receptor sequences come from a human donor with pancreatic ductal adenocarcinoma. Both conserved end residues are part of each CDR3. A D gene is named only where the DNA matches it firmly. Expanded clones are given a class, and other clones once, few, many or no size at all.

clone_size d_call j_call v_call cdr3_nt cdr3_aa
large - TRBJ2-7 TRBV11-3 TGTGCCAGCAGCCCGCACGTCCGGATTCACGAGCAGTACTTC CASSPHVRIHEQYF
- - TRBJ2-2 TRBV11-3 TGTGCCAGCAGCCCTCAATGGTTAACCGGGGAGCTGTTTTTT CASSPQWLTGELFF
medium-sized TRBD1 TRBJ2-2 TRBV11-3 TGTGCCAGCAGTTCCCCGGGACAGGGGAACACCGGGGAGCTGTTTTTT CASSSPGQGNTGELFF
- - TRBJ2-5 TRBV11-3 TGTGCCAGCAGAACAACCTCGGGGTATCAAGAGACCCAGTACTTC CASRTTSGYQETQYF
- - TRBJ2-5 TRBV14 TGTGCCAGCAGCCAAATGCACGCGTCCGGGGGACAAGAGACCCAGTACTTC CASSQMHASGGQETQYF
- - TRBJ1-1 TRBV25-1 TGTGCCAGCAGGGTGGGTGGGGCGACCGAAGCTTTCTTT CASRVGGATEAFF
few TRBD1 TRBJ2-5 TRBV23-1 TGCGCCAGCAGTCCCGGGACAGGGGAAGAGACCCAGTACTTC CASSPGTGEETQYF
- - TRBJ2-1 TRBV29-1 TGCAGCGTCCAACCCACCGAGGTCAATGAGCAGTTCTTC CSVQPTEVNEQFF
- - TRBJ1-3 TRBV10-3 TGTGCCATCAGTGAGTCGGGGACCACCATATATTTT CAISESGTTIYF
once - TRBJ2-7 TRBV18 TGTGCCAGCTCACCACCCTCGTTCGAGCAGTACTTC CASSPPSFEQYF
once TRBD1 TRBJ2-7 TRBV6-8 TGTGCCATGGGGACAGGCTCCTACGAGCAGTACTTC CAMGTGSYEQYF
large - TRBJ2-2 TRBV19 TGTGCCAGTAGTATGGGTGTTTGGGAGCTGTTTTTT CASSMGVWELFF
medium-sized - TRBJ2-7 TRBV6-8 TGTGCCAGCAGTTACCCAGACTCCTACGAGCAGTACTTC CASSYPDSYEQYF
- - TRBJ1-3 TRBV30 TGTGCCTGGAGGGGGACTGGAAACACCATATATTTT CAWRGTGNTIYF
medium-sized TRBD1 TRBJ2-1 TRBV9 TGTGCCAGCATCCCCCTAGGGGGCCATGAGCAGTTCTTC CASIPLGGHEQFF
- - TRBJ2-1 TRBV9 TGTGCCAGCAGCGTAGCGGGGACTTATGAGCAGTTCTTC CASSVAGTYEQFF
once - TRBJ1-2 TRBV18 TGTGCCAGCTCACCATACCAGAACTATGGCTACACCTTC CASSPYQNYGYTF
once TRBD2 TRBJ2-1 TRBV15 TGTGCCACCAGCAGAGAGGGGGACTACCTCTCCTACAATGAGCAGTTCTTC CATSREGDYLSYNEQFF
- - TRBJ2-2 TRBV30 TGTGCCTGGAGTGTACCCCTGAACACCGGGGAGCTGTTTTTT CAWSVPLNTGELFF
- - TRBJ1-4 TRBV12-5 TGTGCCAGCACCCCGAGGGGGGGAGATTCCGCTAATGAAAAACTGTTTTTT CASTPRGGDSANEKLFF
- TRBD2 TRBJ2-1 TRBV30 TGTGCCTGGACGGGGCGGGAGGGCATTAGGATCTTC CAWTGREGIRIF
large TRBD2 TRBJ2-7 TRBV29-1 TGCAGCGTTGAAACTAGCGGGAGCTCCTACGAGCAGTACTTC CSVETSGSSYEQYF
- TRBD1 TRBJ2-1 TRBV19 TGTGCCAGTAGTATAAAGGGACAGGGAGGCGATGAGCAGTTCTTC CASSIKGQGGDEQFF
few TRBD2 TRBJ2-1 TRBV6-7 TGTGCCAGCGCCGGGACTAGCAATGAGCAGTTCTTC CASAGTSNEQFF
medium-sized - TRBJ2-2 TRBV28 TGTGCCAGCAGTACAGGGCCCTTGAGGGGGGAGCTGTTTTTT CASSTGPLRGELFF
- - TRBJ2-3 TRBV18 TGTGCCAGCTCACCCGAGGTAACTAGCACAGATACGCAGTATTTT CASSPEVTSTDTQYF
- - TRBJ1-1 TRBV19 TGTGCCACCCGATTGAGGAACACTGAAGCTTTCTTT CATRLRNTEAFF
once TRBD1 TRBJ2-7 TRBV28 TGTGCCAGCAGTCATGCTGACAGGGGCCTTTCCTACGAGCAGTACTTC CASSHADRGLSYEQYF
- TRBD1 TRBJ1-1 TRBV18 TGTGCCAGCTCCCTACAGGGGCCAAACACTGAAGCTTTCTTT CASSLQGPNTEAFF
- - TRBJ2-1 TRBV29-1 TGCAGCGGTACCTCCCCGCGGTTCTACAATGAGCAGTTCTTC CSGTSPRFYNEQFF
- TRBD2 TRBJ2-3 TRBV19 TGTGCCAGTAGTGTCGCGGCGGGGGTCGGCACAGATACGCAGTATTTT CASSVAAGVGTDTQYF
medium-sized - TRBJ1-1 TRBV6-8 TGTGCCAGCAGACACACTCAAGGGGGGGCGGAAACTGAAGCTTTCTTT CASRHTQGGAETEAFF
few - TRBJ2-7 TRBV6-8 TGTGCCAGCAGTGCGGCGGACTGGTACGAGCAGTACTTC CASSAADWYEQYF
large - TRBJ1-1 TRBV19 TGTGCCAGTAGTATAGATCCAAGGCGCACTGAAGCTTTCTTT CASSIDPRRTEAFF
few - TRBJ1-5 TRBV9 TGTGCCAGCAGCGTAGGAGGGACGAATGATCAGCCCCAGCATTTT CASSVGGTNDQPQHF
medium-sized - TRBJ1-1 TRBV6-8 TGTGCCACCTCCGGGGTTCCCCTGAACACTGAAGCTTTCTTT CATSGVPLNTEAFF
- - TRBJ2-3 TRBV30 TGTGCCTCCTCCCTGGCGGGTCTCGCAGATACGCAGTATTTT CASSLAGLADTQYF
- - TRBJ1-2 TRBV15 TGTGCCACCAGCAGAGACCTGCCTGGTTCAGGGAAGTTTGGCTACACCTTC CATSRDLPGSGKFGYTF
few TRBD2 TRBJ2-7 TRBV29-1 TGCAGCGTTGAATTGAGCGGGAGCTCCTACGAGCAGTACTTC CSVELSGSSYEQYF
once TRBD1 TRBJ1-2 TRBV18 TGTGCCAGCTCATCGGGACAGGGCTATGGCTACACCTTC CASSSGQGYGYTF
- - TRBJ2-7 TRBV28 TGTGCCAGCAGTTTACTCCAGGATGTGTACGAGCAGTACTTC CASSLLQDVYEQYF
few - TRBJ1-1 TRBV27 TGTGCCAGCAGTTTATCTGGCCTACCGGGTGAAGCTTTCTTT CASSLSGLPGEAFF
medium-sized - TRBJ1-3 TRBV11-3 TGTGCCAGCACCTTTGGGGGTTCTGGAAACACCATATATTTT CASTFGGSGNTIYF
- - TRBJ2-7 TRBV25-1 TGTGCCAGCAGTGAATTTAACAGGGCCTACGAGCAGTACTTC CASSEFNRAYEQYF
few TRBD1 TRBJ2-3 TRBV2 TGTGCCAGAGACAGGGCTAGCACAGATACGCAGTATTTT CARDRASTDTQYF
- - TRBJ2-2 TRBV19 TGTGCCAGTAGACAAGCCTCGAACACCGGGGAGCTGTTTTTT CASRQASNTGELFF
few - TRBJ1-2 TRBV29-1 TGCAGCGTTTCAGAGGTATCGAACTATGGCTACACCTTC CSVSEVSNYGYTF
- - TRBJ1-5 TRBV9 TGTGCCAGCTCCGGGACCGAGTTTGGGCCCCAGCATTTT CASSGTEFGPQHF
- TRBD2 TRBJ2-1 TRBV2 TGTGCCAGCAGCGAACAACCTAGCGGGAGTGCCGGGGGGCAGTTCTTC CASSEQPSGSAGGQFF
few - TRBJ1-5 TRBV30 TGTGCCTGGAGTGTACATGGCAATCAGCCCCAGCATTTT CAWSVHGNQPQHF
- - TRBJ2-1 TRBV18 TGTGCCAGCTCACCAATGGGTGCGGGACGGTACAATGAGCAGTTCTTC CASSPMGAGRYNEQFF
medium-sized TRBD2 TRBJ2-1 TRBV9 TGTGCCAGCAGCGTAGGACTAGCGGGGGCCGAGCAGTTCTTC CASSVGLAGAEQFF
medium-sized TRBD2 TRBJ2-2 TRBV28 TGTGCCAGCAGTTACCTAGCGGGACACGAGTTTGGCGGGGAGCTGTTTTTT CASSYLAGHEFGGELFF
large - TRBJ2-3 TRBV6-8 TGTGCCAGCAGTTACGGGGGAGCTGGAGATACGCAGTATTTT CASSYGGAGDTQYF
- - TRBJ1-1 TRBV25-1 TGTGCCAGCAGTGAATGGGCAGGTAACACTGAAGCTTTCTTT CASSEWAGNTEAFF